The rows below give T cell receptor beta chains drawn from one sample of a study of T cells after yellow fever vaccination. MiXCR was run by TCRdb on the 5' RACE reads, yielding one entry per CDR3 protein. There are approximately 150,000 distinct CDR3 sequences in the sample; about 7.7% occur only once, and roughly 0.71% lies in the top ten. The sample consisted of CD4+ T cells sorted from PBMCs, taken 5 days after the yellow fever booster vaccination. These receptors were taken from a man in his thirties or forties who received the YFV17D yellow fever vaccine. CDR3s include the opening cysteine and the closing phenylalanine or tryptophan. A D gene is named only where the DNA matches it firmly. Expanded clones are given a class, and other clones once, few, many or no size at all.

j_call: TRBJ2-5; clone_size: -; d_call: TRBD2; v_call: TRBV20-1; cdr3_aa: CSARDTGGGRFQETQYF; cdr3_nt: TGCAGTGCTAGAGATACTGGCGGGGGAAGATTTCAAGAGACCCAGTACTTC
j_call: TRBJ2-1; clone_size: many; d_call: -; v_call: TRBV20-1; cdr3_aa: CSAANRLSRRLDEQFF; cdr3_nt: TGCAGTGCTGCGAACCGTTTGTCCCGACGTTTAGATGAGCAGTTCTTC
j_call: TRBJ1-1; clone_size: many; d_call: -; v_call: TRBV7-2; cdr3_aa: CASSLLQDTEAFF; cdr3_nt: TGTGCCAGCAGCTTGTTGCAGGACACTGAAGCTTTCTTT
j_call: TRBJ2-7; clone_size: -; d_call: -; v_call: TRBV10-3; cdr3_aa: CAISLGPDEKRAPYEQYF; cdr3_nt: TGTGCCATCTCCCTAGGCCCTGACGAGAAGCGGGCGCCCTACGAGCAGTACTTC
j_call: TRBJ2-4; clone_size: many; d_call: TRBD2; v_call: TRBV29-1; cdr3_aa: CSVDAGENIQYF; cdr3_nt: TGCAGCGTCGACGCGGGAGAAAACATTCAGTACTTC
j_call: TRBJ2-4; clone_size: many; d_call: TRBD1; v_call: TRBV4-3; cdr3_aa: CASSQDRRQGAYIQYF; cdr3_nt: TGCGCCAGCAGCCAAGATCGACGACAGGGGGCATACATTCAGTACTTC
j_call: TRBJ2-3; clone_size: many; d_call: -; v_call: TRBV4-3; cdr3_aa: CASSFRPTSDATDTQYF; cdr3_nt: TGCGCCAGCAGCTTTCGCCCCACATCGGACGCCACAGATACGCAGTATTTT
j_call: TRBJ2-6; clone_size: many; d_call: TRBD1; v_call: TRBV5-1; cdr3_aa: CASSLGAGTGSSGANVLTF; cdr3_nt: TGCGCCAGCAGCTTGGGGGCCGGGACAGGGAGCTCTGGGGCCAACGTCCTGACTTTC
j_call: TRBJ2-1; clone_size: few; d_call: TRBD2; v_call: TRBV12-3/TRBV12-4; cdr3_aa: CASSFGLAGGSYNEQFF; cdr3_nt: TGTGCCAGCAGTTTTGGGCTAGCGGGAGGCTCCTACAATGAGCAGTTCTTC
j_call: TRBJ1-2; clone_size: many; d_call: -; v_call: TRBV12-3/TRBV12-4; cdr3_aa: CASSFRRRGYTF; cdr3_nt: TGTGCCAGCAGTTTCCGGAGACGTGGCTACACCTTC
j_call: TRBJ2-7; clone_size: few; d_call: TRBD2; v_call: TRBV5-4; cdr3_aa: CASSLSGGDEQYF; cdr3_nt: TGTGCCAGCAGCTTGTCGGGAGGGGACGAGCAGTACTTC
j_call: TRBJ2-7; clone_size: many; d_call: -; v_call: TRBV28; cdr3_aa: CASSSLGLRQAF; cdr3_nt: TGTGCCAGCAGTTCACTCGGCCTGAGACAGGCGTTC
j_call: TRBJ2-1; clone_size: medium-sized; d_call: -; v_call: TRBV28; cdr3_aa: CASSLGNEQFF; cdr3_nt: TGTGCCAGCAGCTTGGGAAATGAGCAGTTCTTC
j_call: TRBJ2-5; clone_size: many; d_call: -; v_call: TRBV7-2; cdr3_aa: CASRIGAEKGTQYF; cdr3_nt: TGTGCCAGCAGGATAGGGGCGGAAAAAGGGACCCAGTACTTC
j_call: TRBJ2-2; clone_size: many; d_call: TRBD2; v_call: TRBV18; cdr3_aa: CASSPLRGENTGELFF; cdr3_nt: TGTGCCAGCTCACCACTCCGGGGGGAGAACACCGGGGAGCTGTTTTTT
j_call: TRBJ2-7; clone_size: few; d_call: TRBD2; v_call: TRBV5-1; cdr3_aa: CASSSIAGPYEQYF; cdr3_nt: TGCGCCAGCAGCTCCATAGCGGGGCCCTACGAGCAGTACTTC
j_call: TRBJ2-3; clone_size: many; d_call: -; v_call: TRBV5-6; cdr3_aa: CASSLVQETDTQYF; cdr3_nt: TGTGCCAGCAGCTTGGTGCAGGAAACAGATACGCAGTATTTT
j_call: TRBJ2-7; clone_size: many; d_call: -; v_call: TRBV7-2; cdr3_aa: CASSNKTYEQYF; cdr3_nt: TGTGCCAGCAGCAACAAAACCTACGAGCAGTACTTC
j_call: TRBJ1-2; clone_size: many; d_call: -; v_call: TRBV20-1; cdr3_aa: CSARGDTGAKGYTF; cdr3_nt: TGCAGTGCTAGGGGGGACACGGGAGCTAAGGGCTACACCTTC
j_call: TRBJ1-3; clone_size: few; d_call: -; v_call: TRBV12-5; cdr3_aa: CASAQTEGNTIYF; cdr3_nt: TGTGCTAGTGCTCAGACGGAAGGAAACACCATATATTTT
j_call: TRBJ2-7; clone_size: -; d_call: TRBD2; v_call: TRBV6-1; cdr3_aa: CASSPGLAGHEQYF; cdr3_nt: TGTGCCAGCAGTCCAGGACTAGCGGGTCACGAGCAGTACTTC
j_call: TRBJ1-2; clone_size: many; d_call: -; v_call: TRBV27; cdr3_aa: CASTDRTGLGYTF; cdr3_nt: TGTGCCAGCACCGATAGAACAGGGCTTGGCTACACCTTC
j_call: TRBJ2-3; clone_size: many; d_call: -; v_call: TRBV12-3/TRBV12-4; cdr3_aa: CASSRDVDTQYF; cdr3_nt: TGTGCCAGCAGCCGGGACGTAGATACGCAGTATTTT
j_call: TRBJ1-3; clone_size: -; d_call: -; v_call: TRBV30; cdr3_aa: CAWSVFGNTIYF; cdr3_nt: TGTGCCTGGAGTGTATTTGGAAACACCATATATTTT
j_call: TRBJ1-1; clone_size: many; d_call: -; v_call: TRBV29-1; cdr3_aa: CSAMGDTEAFF; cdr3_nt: TGCAGCGCCATGGGGGACACTGAAGCTTTCTTT
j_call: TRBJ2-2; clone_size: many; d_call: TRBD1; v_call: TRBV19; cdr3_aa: CASSLPFGDSTGELFF; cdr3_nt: TGTGCCAGTAGCCTTCCGTTCGGGGACAGCACCGGGGAGCTGTTTTTT
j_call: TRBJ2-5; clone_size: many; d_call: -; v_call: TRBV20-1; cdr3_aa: CSAHFRGSETQYF; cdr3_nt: TGCAGTGCACACTTTCGGGGGTCAGAGACCCAGTACTTC
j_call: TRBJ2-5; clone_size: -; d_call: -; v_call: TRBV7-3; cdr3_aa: CASKLGFPSIETQYF; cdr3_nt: TGTGCCAGCAAGTTAGGTTTCCCTTCAATTGAGACCCAGTACTTC
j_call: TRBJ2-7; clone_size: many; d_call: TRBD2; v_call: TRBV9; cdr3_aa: CASSSSGGSYEQYF; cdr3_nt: TGTGCCAGCAGCTCTAGCGGGGGTTCCTACGAGCAGTACTTC
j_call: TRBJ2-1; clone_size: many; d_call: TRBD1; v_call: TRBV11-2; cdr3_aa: CASSPTDRGQFF; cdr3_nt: TGTGCCAGCAGCCCTACCGACAGGGGTCAGTTCTTC
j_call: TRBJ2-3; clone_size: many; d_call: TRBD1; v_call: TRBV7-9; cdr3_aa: CASSPLGGQGSADTQYF; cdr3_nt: TGTGCCAGCAGCCCCCTTGGGGGACAGGGGAGTGCAGATACGCAGTATTTT
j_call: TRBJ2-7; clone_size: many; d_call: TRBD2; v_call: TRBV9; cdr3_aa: CASSVETSGRQYF; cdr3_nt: TGTGCCAGCAGCGTAGAGACTAGCGGGAGGCAGTACTTC
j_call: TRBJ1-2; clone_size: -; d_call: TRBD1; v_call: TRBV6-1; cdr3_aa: CASLHYSSGTGGFGYTF; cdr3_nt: TGTGCCAGCCTTCATTATTCTTCCGGGACAGGGGGTTTTGGCTACACCTTC
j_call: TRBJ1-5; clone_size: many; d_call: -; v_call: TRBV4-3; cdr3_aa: CASSQDYSAAHQPQHF; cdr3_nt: TGCGCCAGCAGCCAAGATTATAGCGCAGCTCATCAGCCCCAGCATTTT
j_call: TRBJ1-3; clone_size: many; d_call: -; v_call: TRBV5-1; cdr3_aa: CASSLTGSGNTIYF; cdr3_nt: TGCGCCAGCAGCTTGACCGGATCGGGAAACACCATATATTTT
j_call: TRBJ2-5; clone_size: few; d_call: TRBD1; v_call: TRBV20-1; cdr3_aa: CSARTGTEATQYF; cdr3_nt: TGCAGTGCGCGGACCGGGACAGAGGCGACCCAGTACTTC
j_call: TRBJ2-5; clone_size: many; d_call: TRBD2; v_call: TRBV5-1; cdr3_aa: CASSPEGTIQETQYF; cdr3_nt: TGCGCCAGCAGCCCGGAAGGGACTATACAAGAGACCCAGTACTTC
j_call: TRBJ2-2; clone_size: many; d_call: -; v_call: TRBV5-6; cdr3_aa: CASSLPAWAGELFF; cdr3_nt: TGTGCCAGCAGCTTGCCAGCATGGGCCGGGGAGCTGTTTTTT
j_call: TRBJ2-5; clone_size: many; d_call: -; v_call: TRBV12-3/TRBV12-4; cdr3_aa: CASSLRGAETQYF; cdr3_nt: TGTGCCAGCAGTTTACGGGGGGCAGAGACCCAGTACTTC
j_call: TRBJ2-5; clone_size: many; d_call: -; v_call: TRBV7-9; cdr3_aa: CASGGETQYF; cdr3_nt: TGTGCCAGCGGGGGAGAGACCCAGTACTTC
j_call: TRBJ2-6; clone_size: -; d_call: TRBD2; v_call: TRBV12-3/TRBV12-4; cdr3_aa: CAFCSFWTSSFSGANVLTF; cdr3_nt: TGTGCCTTCTGTTCATTTTGGACTAGCTCGTTCTCTGGGGCCAACGTCCTGACTTTC
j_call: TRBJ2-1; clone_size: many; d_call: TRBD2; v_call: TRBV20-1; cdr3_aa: CSAREGAGASGRYNEQFF; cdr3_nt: TGCAGTGCTAGAGAGGGAGCGGGGGCTAGCGGGAGATACAATGAGCAGTTCTTC
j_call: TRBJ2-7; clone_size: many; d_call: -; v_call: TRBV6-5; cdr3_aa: CASTPEGRPYEQYF; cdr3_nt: TGTGCCAGCACCCCCGAAGGCCGCCCCTACGAGCAGTACTTC
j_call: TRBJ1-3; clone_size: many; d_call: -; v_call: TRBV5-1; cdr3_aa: CASSLLSQGSGNTIYF; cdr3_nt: TGCGCCAGCAGCTTGCTTAGTCAGGGGTCTGGAAACACCATATATTTT
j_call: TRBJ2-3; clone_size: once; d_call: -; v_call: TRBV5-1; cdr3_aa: CASRGAVTDTQYF; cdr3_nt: TGCGCCAGCAGAGGAGCGGTCACAGATACGCAGTATTTT
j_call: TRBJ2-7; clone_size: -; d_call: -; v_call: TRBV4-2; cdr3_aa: CASSQEFSGEDEQYF; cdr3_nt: TGTGCCAGCAGCCAAGAGTTCTCAGGGGAGGACGAGCAGTACTTC
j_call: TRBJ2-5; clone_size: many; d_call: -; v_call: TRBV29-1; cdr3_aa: CSVAYRVIRQETQYF; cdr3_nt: TGCAGCGTTGCATACAGGGTGATCCGACAAGAGACCCAGTACTTC
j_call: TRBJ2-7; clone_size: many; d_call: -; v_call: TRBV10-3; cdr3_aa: CAISEQGLSSYEQYF; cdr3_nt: TGTGCCATCAGTGAACAGGGTTTATCCTCCTACGAGCAGTACTTC
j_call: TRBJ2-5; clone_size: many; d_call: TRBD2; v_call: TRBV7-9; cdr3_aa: CASSLARSGNQETQYF; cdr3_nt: TGTGCCAGCAGCTTAGCCCGTAGCGGGAACCAAGAGACCCAGTACTTC
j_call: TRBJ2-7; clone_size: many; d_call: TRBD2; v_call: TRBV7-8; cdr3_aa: CASSLGLALTYEQYF; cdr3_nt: TGTGCCAGCAGCTTGGGACTAGCGCTTACCTACGAGCAGTACTTC
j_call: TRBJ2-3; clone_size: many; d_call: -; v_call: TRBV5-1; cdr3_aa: CASNDREVRDTQYF; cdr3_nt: TGCGCCAGCAACGACAGGGAGGTTCGAGATACGCAGTATTTT
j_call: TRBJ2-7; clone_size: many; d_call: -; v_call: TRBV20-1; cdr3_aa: CSARDQFHEQYF; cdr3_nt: TGCAGTGCTAGAGATCAATTCCACGAGCAGTACTTC
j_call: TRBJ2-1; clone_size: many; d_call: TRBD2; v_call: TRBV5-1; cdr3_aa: CASSYKLAGGLIDEQFF; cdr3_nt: TGCGCCAGCAGCTATAAATTAGCGGGAGGGCTTATCGATGAGCAGTTCTTC
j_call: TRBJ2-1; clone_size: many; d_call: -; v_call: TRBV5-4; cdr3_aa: CASSNRDVYNEQFF; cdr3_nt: TGTGCCAGCAGCAACCGGGACGTATACAATGAGCAGTTCTTC
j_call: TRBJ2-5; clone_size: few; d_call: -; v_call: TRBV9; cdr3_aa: CASSVGGLEETQYF; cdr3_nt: TGTGCCAGCAGCGTAGGTGGGCTCGAAGAGACCCAGTACTTC
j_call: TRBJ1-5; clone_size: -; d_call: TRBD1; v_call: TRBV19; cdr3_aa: CASTLDREYSNQPQHF; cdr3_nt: TGTGCCAGTACCTTAGACAGGGAATATAGCAATCAGCCCCAGCATTTT
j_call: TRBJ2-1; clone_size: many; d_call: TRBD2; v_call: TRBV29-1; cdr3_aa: CSVRAGVAYNEQFF; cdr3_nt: TGCAGCGTTAGGGCGGGAGTGGCATACAATGAGCAGTTCTTC
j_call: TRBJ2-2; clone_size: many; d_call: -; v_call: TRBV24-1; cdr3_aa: CATSDGPPNTGELFF; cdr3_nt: TGTGCCACCAGCGACGGACCCCCGAACACCGGGGAGCTGTTTTTT
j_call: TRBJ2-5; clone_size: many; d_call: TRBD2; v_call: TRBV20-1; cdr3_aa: CSASTSGRAEETQYF; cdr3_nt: TGCAGTGCTAGTACTAGCGGGAGGGCTGAAGAGACCCAGTACTTC